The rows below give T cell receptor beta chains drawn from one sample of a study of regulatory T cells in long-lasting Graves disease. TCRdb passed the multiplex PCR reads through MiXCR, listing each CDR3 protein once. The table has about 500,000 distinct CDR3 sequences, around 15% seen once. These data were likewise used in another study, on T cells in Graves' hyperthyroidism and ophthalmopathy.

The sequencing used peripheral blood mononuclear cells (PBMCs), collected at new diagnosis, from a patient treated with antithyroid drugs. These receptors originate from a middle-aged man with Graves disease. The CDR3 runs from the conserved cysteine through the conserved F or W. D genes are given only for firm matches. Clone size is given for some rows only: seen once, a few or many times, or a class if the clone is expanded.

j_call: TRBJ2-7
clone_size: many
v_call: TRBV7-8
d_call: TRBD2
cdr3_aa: CASSPRTSGALSYEQYF
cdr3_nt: TGTGCCAGCAGCCCCCGGACTAGCGGAGCACTCTCCTACGAGCAGTACTTC

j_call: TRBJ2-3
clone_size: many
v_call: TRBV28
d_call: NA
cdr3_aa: CASRGQTDTQYF
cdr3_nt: TGTGCCAGCAGGGGTCAGACAGATACGCAGTATTTT

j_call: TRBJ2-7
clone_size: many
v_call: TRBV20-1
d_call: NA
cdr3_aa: CSAARGWNEQYF
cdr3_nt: TGCAGTGCTGCTCGGGGCTGGAACGAGCAGTACTTC

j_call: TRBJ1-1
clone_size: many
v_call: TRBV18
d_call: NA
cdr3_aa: CASSLTDITGSAFF
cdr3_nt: TGTGCCAGCTCACTTACCGACATTACAGGGTCGGCTTTCTTT

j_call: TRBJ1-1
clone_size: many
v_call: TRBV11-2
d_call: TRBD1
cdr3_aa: CASSWDRGGTEAFF
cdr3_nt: TGTGCCAGCAGCTGGGACAGGGGTGGAACTGAAGCTTTCTTT

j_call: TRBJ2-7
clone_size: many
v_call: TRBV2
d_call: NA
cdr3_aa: CASSEVRLAPYEQYF
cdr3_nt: TGTGCCAGCAGTGAAGTACGGCTGGCGCCCTACGAGCAGTACTTC

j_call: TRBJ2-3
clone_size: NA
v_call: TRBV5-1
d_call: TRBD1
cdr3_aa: CASRPGGGISTDTQYF
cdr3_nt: TGCGCCAGCAGGCCAGGGGGCGGTATTAGCACAGATACGCAGTATTTT

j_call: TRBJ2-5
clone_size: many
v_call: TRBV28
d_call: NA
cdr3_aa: CASSLGRLETQYF
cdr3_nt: TGTGCCAGCAGTTTAGGGCGATTGGAGACCCAGTACTTC

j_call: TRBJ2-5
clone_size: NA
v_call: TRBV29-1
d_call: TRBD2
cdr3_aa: CSVRGGRGAETQYF
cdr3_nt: TGCAGCGTTCGGGGGGGGCGCGGGGCAGAGACCCAGTACTTC

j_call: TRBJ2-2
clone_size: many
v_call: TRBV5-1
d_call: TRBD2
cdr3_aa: CASYPRRREGNTGELFF
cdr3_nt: TGCGCCAGCTACCCCCGTAGGCGGGAGGGCAACACCGGGGAGCTGTTTTTT

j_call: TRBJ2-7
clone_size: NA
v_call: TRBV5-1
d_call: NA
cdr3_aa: CASSLKAEKAYEQYF
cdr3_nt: TGTGCCAGCAGCTTGAAAGCGGAGAAAGCCTACGAGCAGTACTTC

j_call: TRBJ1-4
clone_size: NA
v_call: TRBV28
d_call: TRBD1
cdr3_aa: CASSPTGTGESEKLFF
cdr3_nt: TGTGCCAGCAGTCCTACGGGGACAGGGGAGAGTGAAAAACTGTTTTTT

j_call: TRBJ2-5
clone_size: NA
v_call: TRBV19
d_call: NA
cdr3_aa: CASSIHAGRGETQYF
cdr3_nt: TGTGCCAGTAGTATCCACGCAGGGAGGGGGGAGACCCAGTACTTC

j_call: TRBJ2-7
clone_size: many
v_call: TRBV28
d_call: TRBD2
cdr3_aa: CASTVALAGEGTYEQYF
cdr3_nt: TGTGCCAGCACCGTCGCACTAGCGGGAGAGGGGACCTACGAGCAGTACTTC

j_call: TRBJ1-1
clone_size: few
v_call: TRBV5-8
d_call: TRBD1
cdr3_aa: CANSIRPDRVDEAFF
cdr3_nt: TGTGCCAACAGCATCCGGCCCGACAGGGTGGATGAAGCTTTCTTT

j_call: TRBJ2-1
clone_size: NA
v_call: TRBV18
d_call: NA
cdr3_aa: CASSLGFNDNEQFF
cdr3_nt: TGTGCCAGCTCCCTAGGTTTCAACGACAATGAGCAGTTCTTC

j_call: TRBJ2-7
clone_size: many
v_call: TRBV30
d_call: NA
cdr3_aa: CAWSAGSTSKQYF
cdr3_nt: TGTGCCTGGAGTGCTGGGTCGACTAGTAAGCAGTACTTC

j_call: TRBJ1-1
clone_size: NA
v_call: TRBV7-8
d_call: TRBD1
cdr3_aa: CASTMGQLNTEAFF
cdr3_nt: TGTGCCAGTACTATGGGACAGTTGAACACTGAAGCTTTCTTT

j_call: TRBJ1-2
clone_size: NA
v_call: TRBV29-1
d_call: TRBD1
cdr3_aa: CSVGATGVSSDGYTF
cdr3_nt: TGCAGCGTTGGGGCGACAGGGGTATCCTCTGATGGCTACACCTTC

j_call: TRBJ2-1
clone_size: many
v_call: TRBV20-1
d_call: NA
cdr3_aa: CSANPPSAGWVYNEQFF
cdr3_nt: TGCAGTGCCAACCCCCCTAGCGCGGGGTGGGTCTACAATGAGCAGTTCTTC

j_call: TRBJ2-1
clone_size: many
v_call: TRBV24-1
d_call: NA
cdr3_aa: CATSGLAQSNEQFF
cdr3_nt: TGTGCCACCAGTGGGCTAGCGCAAAGCAATGAGCAGTTCTTC

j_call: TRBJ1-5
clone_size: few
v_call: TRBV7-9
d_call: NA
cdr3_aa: CASSLDMRPQHF
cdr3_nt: TGTGCCAGCAGCTTAGATATGCGGCCCCAGCATTTT

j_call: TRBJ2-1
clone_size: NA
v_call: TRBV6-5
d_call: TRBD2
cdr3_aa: CASSYGLVGNEQFF
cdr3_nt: TGTGCCAGCAGTTACGGACTAGTGGGGAATGAGCAGTTCTTC

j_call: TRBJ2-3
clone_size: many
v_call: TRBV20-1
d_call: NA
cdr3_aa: CSAYHGETDTQYF
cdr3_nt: TGCAGTGCCTACCACGGGGAGACAGATACGCAGTATTTT